These 17 T cell receptor beta chains were all obtained from the same sample, sequenced in a study of CD8 T cells in Susac syndrome. With random hexamers, reverse transcription was performed on about 0.5 to 1 ug of RNA. TCRdb reprocessed the immunoSEQ multiplex PCR reads via MiXCR and lists one record per CDR3 protein. Of some 170,000 distinct CDR3 sequences in the sample, over 85% were seen once. Sequenced sample: CD4+ T cells from PBMCs. The receptors were gathered from a human donor in good health.

This rearrangement joins TRBV30 to TRBJ2-5, with 11 bases matching TRBD2. Losses at the gene ends were 1 base for V and 2 bases for J; bases not matched to a gene: 6. From germline, CDR1 is GTSNPN and CDR2 SVGIG (reference sequence). CDR3 size: 16 residues. CDR3 nucleotide sequence: TGTGCCTGGAGTGCCCTACGACTAGCGGGGCAAGAGACCCAGTACTTC. Amino acid sequence: CAWSALRLAGQETQYF.

The rearrangement links TRBV20-1 to TRBJ1-1; D gene uncertain. Trimming stripped 3 bases from V and 1 base from J, with 6 bases between. This CDR3 region has 12 residues. CDR1 DFQATT and CDR2 SNEGSKA come from the germline V gene (reference sequence). CDR3 sequence reads: CSASFPNTEAFF. For the CDR3, the DNA is TGCAGTGCTAGTTTTCCGAACACTGAAGCTTTCTTT.

This sequence joins TRBV20-1 and TRBJ2-1, with 12 positions matching TRBD2. Germline assignment: CDR1 DFQATT and CDR2 SNEGSKA (reference sequence). The V and J ends lost 6 bases and 5 bases, in that order; junction bases with no gene match: 5. CDR3 length: 14 amino acids. CDR3 residues: CSAASGRVHNEQFF. The CDR3 DNA is TGCAGTGCGGCTAGCGGGAGGGTCCACAATGAGCAGTTCTTC.

The CDR3 region has the DNA TGCAGTGCTTCACCGCCAATTAGAGTGATGAACACTGAAGCTTTCTTT. It translates to CSASPPIRVMNTEAFF. This chain uses TRBV20-1 with TRBJ1-1; D uncertain. The CDR3 is made up of 16 amino acids. The V end lost 5 bases, the J end lost 0 bases, and 19 bases lay between the germline ends. CDR1 and CDR2 from the germline V gene are DFQATT and SNEGSKA (reference sequence).

V gene TRBV12-3 or TRBV12-4 combines with J gene TRBJ2-7, with D possibly TRBD1 on 6 matching bases. Trimming stripped 5 bases from V and 4 bases from J, with 12 bases between. The CDR3 consists of 13 residues. This chain's CDR3 is CASSADRLYEQYF. DNA of the CDR3: TGTGCCAGCAGTGCGGACAGACTATACGAGCAGTACTTC.

The gene calls are TRBV29-1 and TRBJ2-2; D gene unclear. The CDR3 spans 14 residues. Germline V CDR1 and CDR2: SQVTM, ANQGSEA. The ends were cut back, 2 bases at V and 3 bases at J, with 10 bases in the middle. The CDR3 DNA reads as TGCAGCGTTGAATATCCGGGTGACACCGGGGAGCTGTTTTTT. Translation: CSVEYPGDTGELFF.

V gene TRBV25-1 combines with J gene TRBJ1-1; D ambiguous. The V and J ends lost 6 bases and 2 bases respectively, with 4 bases between them. The V gene's germline CDR1 is MGHDK and CDR2 SYGVNS. The CDR3 has 11 amino acids. For the CDR3, the DNA is TGTGCCAGCAGAGAAAACACTGAAGCTTTCTTT. Residues: CASRENTEAFF.

V usage is TRBV15 and J usage is TRBJ2-7, with TRBD2 as a possible D gene (6 bases). V lost 0 bases and J lost 2, with 11 bases in between. The V gene's germline CDR1 is LNHNV and CDR2 YYDKDF (reference sequence). The length of the CDR3 is 15 residues. The CDR3 region has the DNA TGTGCCACCAGCAGAGAGCTAGCGCCTACCTACGAGCAGTACTTC. Residues: CATSRELAPTYEQYF.

The chain employs TRBV6-2 or TRBV6-3 and TRBJ2-5; D call uncertain. Trimming removed 4 bases at V and 1 base at J, with 22 bases between. Germline V gene data show CDR1 as MNHEY and CDR2 as SVGEGT. This CDR3 contains 18 residues. The CDR3 DNA reads as TGTGCCAGCAGTTTACCCGGTGTGGTAACAACGCCCCAAGAGACCCAGTACTTC. It specifies CASSLPGVVTTPQETQYF.

In DNA form, the CDR3 reads TGTGCCAGCAGCTTCACTAGCGGCCAAGAGACCCAGTACTTC. Residues: CASSFTSGQETQYF. This sequence joins TRBV3-1 and TRBJ2-5, with 8 bases matching TRBD2. The CDR3 length is 14 residues. CDR1 is LGHDT, CDR2 YNNKEL, per germline (reference sequence). J was trimmed by 1 base and V by 5 bases; bases with no gene match: 3.

The chain is built from TRBV20-1 and TRBJ2-7; 13 bases are a match to TRBD2. Germline V gene data show CDR1 as DFQATT and CDR2 as SNEGSKA (reference sequence). Losses at the gene ends were 6 bases for V and 2 bases for J; bases not matched to a gene: 4. The CDR3 has 14 residues. The CDR3, as DNA: TGCAGTGCGACGACTAGCGGGAGGCCCTACGAGCAGTACTTC. Translation gives CSATTSGRPYEQYF.

This sequence joins TRBV11-2 and TRBJ1-1, with 7 bases lining up with TRBD1. The junction had 6 bases not matched to a gene; V was cut back by 5 bases and J by 0 bases. The CDR3 length is 15 residues. Germline assignment: CDR1 SGHAT and CDR2 FQNNGV. The CDR3 sequence: CASSIGDSMNTEAFF. For the CDR3, the DNA is TGTGCCAGCAGCATCGGGGACAGCATGAACACTGAAGCTTTCTTT.

The CDR3 loop reads CASTWADTTDTQYF. The DNA of the CDR3 is TGTGCCAGCACATGGGCGGATACCACAGATACGCAGTATTTT. The chain links TRBV2 to TRBJ2-3; D not certain. Germline assignment: CDR1 SNHLY and CDR2 FYNNEI. With 7 bases removed from V and 2 bases from J, the gap between germline ends came to 13 bases. There are 14 residues in the CDR3.

The chain is built from TRBV4-2 and TRBJ2-7; perhaps D is TRBD1 or TRBD2 (5 bases each). Trimming removed 3 bases at V and 2 bases at J, with 8 bases between. Germline values: CDR1 LGHNA, CDR2 YNFKEQ. This CDR3 spans 13 amino acids. This CDR3 is CASSQGVPYEQYF. In DNA form, the CDR3 reads TGTGCCAGCAGCCAGGGGGTTCCCTACGAGCAGTACTTC.

The chain recombines TRBV2 with TRBJ2-1, with 8 bases fitting TRBD2. Germline CDR1 is SNHLY and CDR2 is FYNNEI. The V and J ends lost 3 bases and 4 bases, in that order; junction bases with no gene match: 8. The CDR3 is 16 amino acids. Here the CDR3 reads CASSDRLAGAYNEQFF. The CDR3 bases are TGTGCCAGCAGTGACCGCCTAGCGGGTGCATACAATGAGCAGTTCTTC.

This clonotype was detected once. CDR3 amino acids: CASSAQLHEQYF. The CDR3 DNA reads as TGTGCCAGCAGTGCCCAGCTCCACGAGCAGTACTTC. The V gene is TRBV2, the J gene TRBJ2-7; D call uncertain. This CDR3 region has 12 residues. Germline CDR1 is SNHLY and CDR2 is FYNNEI. Trimming took 4 bases from V and 5 from J, leaving 9 bases between them.

The rearrangement joins TRBV20-1 to TRBJ2-5; D ambiguous. The length of the CDR3 is 12 residues. The germline CDR1 and CDR2 sequences are DFQATT and SNEGSKA (reference sequence). Between the trimmed V and J ends, which lost 4 bases and 5 bases, there was a span of 11 bases. CDR3 DNA: TGCAGTGCTACTAGTTATAGGGAGACCCAGTACTTC. Protein product: CSATSYRETQYF.